Included here is one T cell receptor beta chain sequence, with context. The specificity of this receptor is unknown. Base qualities are not recorded, but no much larger clone differs from it by a single base. CDR3 length: 17 amino acids, cysteine to phenylalanine. Only the CDR3 DNA is retained, 51 bases long and in frame from the first base. Sequences LGHNA (CDR1) and YNFKEQ (CDR2) are obtained from the germline V gene. V is pruned by 4 bases and J by 6 bases, leaving 14 bases of the junction without a gene match. Libraries were constructed by the immunoSEQ multiplex PCR assay. The table was pulled from immuneACCESS by TCRdb, which kept in-frame rearrangements only. Such tables lose some clones; where checked, under half of the loss comes from unresolved V genes, and the rest has no known cause. The sample has about 51,000 clones on record, 77% of them singletons. The top ten clones comprise about 2.4% of the sample.

This sample is part of a study of radiotherapy plus CTLA-4 blockade in lung cancer listed by TCRdb under 2018. Background for the entire study: Objective responses occurred in around 19% of enrolled patients, and around 29% achieved disease control. Points the paper makes about the study in general: After treatment with radiotherapy and ipilimumab, TCR clones that came from tumors expanded in the peripheral blood. The strongest predictors of response, as reported, were early dynamic changes in blood T cell clones along with a rise in serum interferon-beta after radiation.

Focal radiation therapy combined with CTLA-4 blockade (ipilimumab) was tested in patients with chemo-refractory metastatic non-small-cell lung cancer. This chain joins TRBV4-2 to TRBJ2-2; a stretch of 7 junction bases matches TRBD1. This clonotype was sampled from a human donor with non-small cell lung cancer whose response to radiotherapy plus ipilimumab could not be evaluated. The sequencing here drew on peripheral blood, taken from a patient treated with radiotherapy plus ipilimumab. The DNA sequence is TGTGCCAGCAGCCTCCTCGGACAGGCGAGGTCGTCCGGGGAGCTGTTTTTT. Its protein is CASSLLGQARSSGELFF.